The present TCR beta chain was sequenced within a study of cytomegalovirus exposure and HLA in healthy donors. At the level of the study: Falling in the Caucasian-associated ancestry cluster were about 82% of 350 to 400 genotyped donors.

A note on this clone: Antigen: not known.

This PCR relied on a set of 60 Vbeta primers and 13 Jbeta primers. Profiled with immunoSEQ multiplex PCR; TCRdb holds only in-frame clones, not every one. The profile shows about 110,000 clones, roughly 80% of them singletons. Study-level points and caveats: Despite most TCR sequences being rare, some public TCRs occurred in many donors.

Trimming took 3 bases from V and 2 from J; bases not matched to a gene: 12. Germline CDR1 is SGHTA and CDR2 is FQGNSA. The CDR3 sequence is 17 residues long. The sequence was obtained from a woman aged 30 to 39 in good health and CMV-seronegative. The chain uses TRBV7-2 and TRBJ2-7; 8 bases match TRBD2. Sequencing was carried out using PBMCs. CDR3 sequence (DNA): TGTGCCAGCAGCTTCATCTCCACTAGCGGACATGCCTACGAGCAGTACTTC. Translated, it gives CASSFISTSGHAYEQYF.